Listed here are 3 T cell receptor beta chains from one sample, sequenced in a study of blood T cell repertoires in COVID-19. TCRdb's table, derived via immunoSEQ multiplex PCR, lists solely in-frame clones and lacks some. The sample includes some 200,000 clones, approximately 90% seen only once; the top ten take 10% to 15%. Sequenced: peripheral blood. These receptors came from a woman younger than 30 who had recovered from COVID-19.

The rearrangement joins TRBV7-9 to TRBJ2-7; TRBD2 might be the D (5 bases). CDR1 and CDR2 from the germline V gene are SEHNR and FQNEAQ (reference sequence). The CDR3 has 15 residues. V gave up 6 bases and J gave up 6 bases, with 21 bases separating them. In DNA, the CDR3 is TGTGCCAGCAGTTCGATTAATGACGGGGTACGCGAGCAGTACTTC. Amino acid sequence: CASSSINDGVREQYF.

The CDR3 DNA is TGCGCCAGCAGCCATGCTCCGGGACAGGCTATCGGCTACACCTTC. Its translation: CASSHAPGQAIGYTF. V and J are TRBV4-1 and TRBJ1-2; the match to TRBD1 covers 8 bases. Per the germline V gene, CDR1 is MGHRA and CDR2 is YSYEKL. J was trimmed by 8 bases and V by 3 bases; bases with no gene match: 11. The CDR3 has 15 amino acids.

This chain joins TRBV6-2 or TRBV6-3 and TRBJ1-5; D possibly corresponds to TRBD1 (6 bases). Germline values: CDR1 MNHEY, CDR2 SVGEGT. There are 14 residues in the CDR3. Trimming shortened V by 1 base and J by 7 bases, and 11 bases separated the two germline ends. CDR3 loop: CASSYYGGRQPQHF. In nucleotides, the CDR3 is TGTGCCAGCAGTTACTACGGGGGGCGGCAGCCCCAGCATTTT.